One and the same sample provided the 5 T cell receptor beta chains below, sequenced in a study of T cell responses to AZD1222 COVID-19 vaccine. Sequencing used immunoSEQ multiplex PCR; TCRdb keeps in-frame clones, though not all of them. The data show more than 70,000 clones, 80% to 90% seen once. The material was peripheral blood, obtained on day 0 of AZD1222 vaccination. The receptors here all came from an adult in good health.

The chain uses TRBV19 and TRBJ2-4, with 7 bases aligning to TRBD1. Losses at the gene ends were 2 bases for V and 0 bases for J; bases not matched to a gene: 7. There are 17 residues in the CDR3. Germline assignment: CDR1 LNHDA and CDR2 SQIVND (reference sequence). The CDR3 region is CASSIQGDGVAKNIQYF. The CDR3 bases are TGTGCCAGTAGTATACAGGGGGACGGTGTAGCCAAAAACATTCAGTACTTC.

J is TRBJ2-3 and V is TRBV19, with 8 nucleotides matching TRBD1. V dropped 5 bases and J dropped 9; count of bases not matched to a gene: 10. From germline, CDR1 is LNHDA and CDR2 SQIVND (reference sequence). CDR3 length: 14 residues. Written as DNA, the CDR3 is TGTGCCAGTAGTCTTCCGACAGGGGCGGGCACGCAGTATTTT. Residues: CASSLPTGAGTQYF.

The chain is built from TRBV11-3 and TRBJ2-3, with D perhaps matching TRBD2 (6 bases). This CDR3 comprises 15 residues. CDR1 is SGHNT, CDR2 YENEEA, per germline. Trimming shortened V by 5 bases and J by 0 bases, and 12 bases separated the two germline ends. DNA for the CDR3: TGTGCCAGCAGCCCACGGGGGACTAGCACAGATACGCAGTATTTT. This sequence encodes CASSPRGTSTDTQYF.

The chain employs TRBV7-3 and TRBJ2-2, with TRBD2 identical over 9 bases. Germline CDR1 is SGHTA and CDR2 is FQGTGA. Germline trimming cut 6 bases from V and 2 bases from J; bases unmatched to any gene: 4. This CDR3 has 15 amino acids. As DNA, the CDR3 is TGTGCCAGCAGGCCGACTAGCGGCAACACCGGGGAGCTGTTTTTT. It yields the protein CASRPTSGNTGELFF.

The V and J genes are TRBV23-1 and TRBJ2-5; TRBD1 agrees at 7 bases. TRBV23-1 is classed as an ORF, of uncertain function. CDR3 length: 15 amino acids. Trimming removed 0 bases from V and 3 bases from J; junction bases left unmatched: 4. In DNA form, the CDR3 reads TGCGCCAGCAGTCAATCAACTACAGGGGAAGAGACCCAGTACTTC. Residues: CASSQSTTGEETQYF.